This T cell receptor beta chain was profiled in a study of T cell responses to AZD1222 COVID-19 vaccine. Using immunoSEQ multiplex PCR, the repertoire was profiled, and TCRdb retains in-frame clones only, with some absent. The sample consists of more than 100,000 clones, 85% to 90% of them appearing once. The CDR3 is 14 residues long. V was trimmed by 2 bases and J by 1 base, leaving 8 bases between them. The germline V gene has CDR1 SGDLS and CDR2 YYNGEE. Regarding the study as a whole: Repertoire samples came only from after the peak T cell response. The donor group comprised mostly white British people and more females; the analysis possibly underestimated clonal diversity.

As regards this clone: Its matching antigen is unknown.

This receptor was obtained from an adult in good health. This rearrangement joins TRBV9 to TRBJ2-3; D tentatively reads TRBD1 or TRBD2 (5 bases each). The sample in question was peripheral blood, obtained on day 0 of AZD1222 vaccination. As DNA, the CDR3 is TGTGCCAGCAGCGTCGAGGGGCGCACAGATACGCAGTATTTT. Protein product: CASSVEGRTDTQYF.